These T cell receptor beta chains were read from a single sample in a study of OX40 agonist ivuxolimab in advanced cancers. Libraries were prepared by immunoSEQ multiplex PCR; TCRdb keeps only in-frame clonotypes and omits some of them. The sample shows about 20,000 clones, 75% to 85% of them seen only once. The specimen comprised CD4+ or CD8+ T cells sorted from blood, sampled in a trial of the OX40 agonist ivuxolimab. The receptors originated from an adult with an advanced solid tumor such as melanoma, head and neck, liver or kidney cancer. Each CDR3 is given with its conserved first and last residue. The order of the fields is V gene, D gene, J gene, clone size, CDR3 DNA, CDR3 protein. The D gene is left open where the match is weak. Expanded clones get a size class; other rows say once, few or many, or leave the size out.

v_gene: TRBV19; d_gene: -; j_gene: TRBJ1-5; abundance: -; CDR3nt: TGTGCCAGTAGCATTCTCGTACGCTCAGGGTTATCTCAGCCCCAGCATTTT; CDR3aa: CASSILVRSGLSQPQHF
v_gene: TRBV4-1; d_gene: TRBD1; j_gene: TRBJ2-7; abundance: -; CDR3nt: TGCGCCAGCAGCATCCGGGACAGGGATGGCGAGCAGTACTTC; CDR3aa: CASSIRDRDGEQYF
v_gene: TRBV4-1; d_gene: TRBD1; j_gene: TRBJ1-5; abundance: -; CDR3nt: TGCGCCAGCAGCCAGGGACAGGGGAGCAATCAGCCCCAGCATTTT; CDR3aa: CASSQGQGSNQPQHF
v_gene: TRBV9; d_gene: -; j_gene: TRBJ1-3; abundance: large; CDR3nt: TGTGCCAGCAGCGACAACAGGGACAACACCATATATTTT; CDR3aa: CASSDNRDNTIYF
v_gene: TRBV25-1; d_gene: -; j_gene: TRBJ1-3; abundance: -; CDR3nt: TGTGCCAGCAGTGAAGAACGGTCTGGAAACACCATATATTTT; CDR3aa: CASSEERSGNTIYF
v_gene: TRBV28; d_gene: -; j_gene: TRBJ1-5; abundance: once; CDR3nt: TGTGCCAGCAGTTCCTTCACTAGCGGAGATCAGCCCCAGCATTTT; CDR3aa: CASSSFTSGDQPQHF
v_gene: TRBV11-2; d_gene: -; j_gene: TRBJ2-7; abundance: -; CDR3nt: TGTGCCAGCATCCAGGACCTAAGCTCCTACGAGCAGTACTTC; CDR3aa: CASIQDLSSYEQYF
v_gene: TRBV27; d_gene: -; j_gene: TRBJ1-1; abundance: -; CDR3nt: TGTGCCAGCAGTTTTACAGGGTCTGAAGCTTTCTTT; CDR3aa: CASSFTGSEAFF
v_gene: TRBV18; d_gene: -; j_gene: TRBJ1-2; abundance: -; CDR3nt: TGTGCCAGCTCACCACAGAAAAACTATGGCTACACCTTC; CDR3aa: CASSPQKNYGYTF
v_gene: TRBV29-1; d_gene: -; j_gene: TRBJ2-7; abundance: -; CDR3nt: TGCAGCATATATACACATAGCTCCTACGAGCAGTACTTC; CDR3aa: CSIYTHSSYEQYF
v_gene: TRBV7-9; d_gene: TRBD2; j_gene: TRBJ2-1; abundance: -; CDR3nt: TGTGCCAGCAGCTCTCGGGGGGGGAGAAAGTACAATGAGCAGTTCTTC; CDR3aa: CASSSRGGRKYNEQFF
v_gene: TRBV2; d_gene: -; j_gene: TRBJ2-6; abundance: -; CDR3nt: TGTGCCAGCAGACTCATAGCGGAGATCGACTCTGGGGCCAACGTCCTGACTTTC; CDR3aa: CASRLIAEIDSGANVLTF
v_gene: TRBV28; d_gene: TRBD1; j_gene: TRBJ1-5; abundance: -; CDR3nt: TGTGCCAGCAGTTTCAAAGGAGGGGGCCACAATCAGCCCCAGCATTTT; CDR3aa: CASSFKGGGHNQPQHF
v_gene: TRBV9; d_gene: -; j_gene: TRBJ1-6; abundance: -; CDR3nt: TGTGCCAGCAGCGCCCACACTGTGGGAGGCTCACCCCTCCACTTT; CDR3aa: CASSAHTVGGSPLHF
v_gene: TRBV11-2; d_gene: -; j_gene: TRBJ2-3; abundance: -; CDR3nt: TGTGCCAGCAGCTTGGGCACAGATACGCAGTATTTT; CDR3aa: CASSLGTDTQYF
v_gene: TRBV5-4; d_gene: -; j_gene: TRBJ1-2; abundance: -; CDR3nt: TGTGCCAGCAGCTTGGACGATCACCCGTCTGCGGGCTACACCTTC; CDR3aa: CASSLDDHPSAGYTF
v_gene: TRBV7-2; d_gene: TRBD2; j_gene: TRBJ2-3; abundance: -; CDR3nt: TGTGCCAGCAGACCTAGCGGGAGGGCAACAGATACGCAGTATTTT; CDR3aa: CASRPSGRATDTQYF
v_gene: TRBV5-6; d_gene: TRBD1; j_gene: TRBJ2-2; abundance: -; CDR3nt: TGTGCCAGCAGCATCGGGACAGGAAATATCGGGGAGCTGTTTTTT; CDR3aa: CASSIGTGNIGELFF
v_gene: TRBV19; d_gene: TRBD1; j_gene: TRBJ2-5; abundance: -; CDR3nt: TGTGCCAGTAGTCTACCCGGGACAGGGGAAGAGACCCAGTACTTC; CDR3aa: CASSLPGTGEETQYF
v_gene: TRBV19; d_gene: -; j_gene: TRBJ1-1; abundance: -; CDR3nt: TGTGCCAGTAGTATAATGGAGAACACTGAAGCTTTCTTT; CDR3aa: CASSIMENTEAFF
v_gene: TRBV19; d_gene: -; j_gene: TRBJ1-3; abundance: -; CDR3nt: TGTGCCAGCTCGCTTTCTGGAAACACCATATATTTT; CDR3aa: CASSLSGNTIYF
v_gene: TRBV9; d_gene: -; j_gene: TRBJ1-3; abundance: -; CDR3nt: TGTGCCAGTAGTACCGACACTGGAAACACCATATATTTT; CDR3aa: CASSTDTGNTIYF
v_gene: TRBV5-1; d_gene: TRBD1; j_gene: TRBJ2-2; abundance: -; CDR3nt: TGCGCCAGCAGCCCGACGACAGGGGGCTGGATCGGGGAGCTGTTTTTT; CDR3aa: CASSPTTGGWIGELFF
v_gene: TRBV19; d_gene: -; j_gene: TRBJ1-1; abundance: -; CDR3nt: TGTGCCAGTAGTTATTCGGGGTCCACTGAAGCTTTCTTT; CDR3aa: CASSYSGSTEAFF
v_gene: TRBV5-1; d_gene: TRBD1; j_gene: TRBJ2-5; abundance: -; CDR3nt: TGCGCCAGCAGGAGGACAGGGGACTTCCAAGAGACCCAGTACTTC; CDR3aa: CASRRTGDFQETQYF
v_gene: TRBV7-7; d_gene: -; j_gene: TRBJ2-1; abundance: -; CDR3nt: TGTGCCAGCAGCTTAGGAGGGGCCAGCTCCTACAATGAGCAGTTCTTC; CDR3aa: CASSLGGASSYNEQFF
v_gene: TRBV5-1; d_gene: -; j_gene: TRBJ2-1; abundance: -; CDR3nt: TGCGCCAGCAGCTTGGCGCCGGAGGGAGAGCAGTTCTTC; CDR3aa: CASSLAPEGEQFF
v_gene: TRBV9; d_gene: TRBD2; j_gene: TRBJ2-1; abundance: few; CDR3nt: TGTGCCAGCAGCGAGACGCTAGCGGTCTACAATGAGCAGTTCTTC; CDR3aa: CASSETLAVYNEQFF
v_gene: TRBV5-4; d_gene: TRBD2; j_gene: TRBJ2-3; abundance: hyperexpanded; CDR3nt: TGTGCCAGCCGGGGGGACGGGGATTTGGATACGCAGTATTTT; CDR3aa: CASRGDGDLDTQYF
v_gene: TRBV6-5; d_gene: TRBD1; j_gene: TRBJ1-1; abundance: -; CDR3nt: TGTGCCAGCAGGACGGACAGGGGATCAGCTTTCTTT; CDR3aa: CASRTDRGSAFF
v_gene: TRBV25-1; d_gene: -; j_gene: TRBJ2-7; abundance: -; CDR3nt: TGTGCCAGCAGCAGGGTCTACGAGCAGTACTTC; CDR3aa: CASSRVYEQYF
v_gene: TRBV5-8; d_gene: TRBD2; j_gene: TRBJ2-1; abundance: few; CDR3nt: TGTGCCAGCAGGTCTCCGCGGGAGGGCCCCAATGAGCAGTTCTTC; CDR3aa: CASRSPREGPNEQFF
v_gene: TRBV7-6; d_gene: -; j_gene: TRBJ1-5; abundance: -; CDR3nt: TGTGCCAGCAGCTTAGATGGCAGGGTCGGACAGCCCCAGCATTTT; CDR3aa: CASSLDGRVGQPQHF
v_gene: TRBV5-1; d_gene: -; j_gene: TRBJ1-3; abundance: few; CDR3nt: TGCGCCAGCAGCGGAGCCGCTGGGGGGAACACCATATATTTT; CDR3aa: CASSGAAGGNTIYF
v_gene: TRBV4-2; d_gene: TRBD1; j_gene: TRBJ1-1; abundance: -; CDR3nt: TGTGCCAGCAGCCAGATGACAGGGAGGGACACTGAAGCTTTCTTT; CDR3aa: CASSQMTGRDTEAFF
v_gene: TRBV25-1; d_gene: TRBD2; j_gene: TRBJ2-5; abundance: -; CDR3nt: TGTGCCAGCAGTGAACGGGGGGGACTAGCGAGCCAAGAGACCCAGTACTTC; CDR3aa: CASSERGGLASQETQYF
v_gene: TRBV4-2; d_gene: TRBD1; j_gene: TRBJ1-5; abundance: few; CDR3nt: TGTGCCAGCAGCCTAACAGGGGATAGCAATCAGCCCCAGCATTTT; CDR3aa: CASSLTGDSNQPQHF
v_gene: TRBV30; d_gene: -; j_gene: TRBJ1-5; abundance: -; CDR3nt: TGTGCTTTTACCGGGGAAGGCAATCAGCCCCAGCATTTT; CDR3aa: CAFTGEGNQPQHF
v_gene: TRBV29-1; d_gene: -; j_gene: TRBJ2-3; abundance: -; CDR3nt: TGCAGCGTTTCAGGGGGCACAGATACGCAGTATTTT; CDR3aa: CSVSGGTDTQYF
v_gene: TRBV9; d_gene: -; j_gene: TRBJ2-3; abundance: -; CDR3nt: TGTGCCAGCAGCGCCAGAAGTACGACAGATACGCAGTATTTT; CDR3aa: CASSARSTTDTQYF
v_gene: TRBV27; d_gene: -; j_gene: TRBJ1-1; abundance: once; CDR3nt: TGTGCCAGCAGTTCACCCGCCAGGGCCGAATGGCCTGAAGCTTTCTTT; CDR3aa: CASSSPARAEWPEAFF
v_gene: TRBV7-9; d_gene: TRBD2; j_gene: TRBJ2-1; abundance: -; CDR3nt: TGTGCCAGCAGCTTTAGCGGGGGGGCCGATGAGCAGTTCTTC; CDR3aa: CASSFSGGADEQFF
v_gene: TRBV10-1; d_gene: -; j_gene: TRBJ2-5; abundance: medium-sized; CDR3nt: TGCGCCAGCAGTGAGCAGGGCCACCAAGAGACCCAGTACTTC; CDR3aa: CASSEQGHQETQYF
v_gene: TRBV5-6; d_gene: -; j_gene: TRBJ2-5; abundance: -; CDR3nt: TGTGCCAGCAGCTTAGGTAAACAGTACCAAGAGACCCAGTACTTC; CDR3aa: CASSLGKQYQETQYF
v_gene: TRBV6-4; d_gene: -; j_gene: TRBJ2-3; abundance: -; CDR3nt: TGTGCCAGCAGTGACTCGGTAGCGAGCACAGATACGCAGTATTTT; CDR3aa: CASSDSVASTDTQYF
v_gene: TRBV9; d_gene: TRBD2; j_gene: TRBJ2-7; abundance: -; CDR3nt: TGTGCCAGCAGCCCCCGACTAGCGGGAGTAGGAGAGCAGTACTTC; CDR3aa: CASSPRLAGVGEQYF
v_gene: TRBV27; d_gene: -; j_gene: TRBJ2-7; abundance: -; CDR3nt: TGTGCCAGCAGTTTATCGTACCAGACCTACGAGCAGTACTTC; CDR3aa: CASSLSYQTYEQYF
v_gene: TRBV7-2; d_gene: -; j_gene: TRBJ2-7; abundance: -; CDR3nt: TGTGCCAGCAGCCTCAGGGATTACTACGAGCAGTACTTC; CDR3aa: CASSLRDYYEQYF
v_gene: TRBV19; d_gene: TRBD1; j_gene: TRBJ1-4; abundance: -; CDR3nt: TGTGCCAGTAGTAAGGGGACAGGAGACCTTAATGAAAAACTGTTTTTT; CDR3aa: CASSKGTGDLNEKLFF
v_gene: TRBV7-9; d_gene: -; j_gene: TRBJ1-1; abundance: -; CDR3nt: TGTGCCAGCAGTTTCTCCCGGGTGAACACTGAAGCTTTCTTT; CDR3aa: CASSFSRVNTEAFF
v_gene: TRBV18; d_gene: -; j_gene: TRBJ2-3; abundance: once; CDR3nt: TGTGCCAGCTCACCTATAACAGATACGCAGTATTTT; CDR3aa: CASSPITDTQYF